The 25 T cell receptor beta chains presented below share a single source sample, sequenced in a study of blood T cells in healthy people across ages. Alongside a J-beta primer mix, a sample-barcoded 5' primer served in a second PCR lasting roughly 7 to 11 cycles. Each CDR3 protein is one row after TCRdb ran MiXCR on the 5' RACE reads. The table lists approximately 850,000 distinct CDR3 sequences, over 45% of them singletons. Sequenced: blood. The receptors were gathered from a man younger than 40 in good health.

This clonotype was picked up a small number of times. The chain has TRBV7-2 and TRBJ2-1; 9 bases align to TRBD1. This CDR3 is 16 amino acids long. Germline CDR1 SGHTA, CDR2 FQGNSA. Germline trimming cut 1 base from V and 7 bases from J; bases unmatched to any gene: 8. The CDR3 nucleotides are TGTGCCAGCAGCTTAGTTTTAGGGACAGGGTCAAATGAGCAGTTCTTC. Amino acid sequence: CASSLVLGTGSNEQFF.

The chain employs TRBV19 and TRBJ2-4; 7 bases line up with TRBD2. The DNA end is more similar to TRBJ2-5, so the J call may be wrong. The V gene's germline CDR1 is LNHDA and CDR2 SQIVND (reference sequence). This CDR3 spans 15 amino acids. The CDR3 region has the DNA TGTGCCAGTAGTCCCACAGCGGGGTCACAAGAGACCCAGTACTTC. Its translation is CASSPTAGSQETQYF.

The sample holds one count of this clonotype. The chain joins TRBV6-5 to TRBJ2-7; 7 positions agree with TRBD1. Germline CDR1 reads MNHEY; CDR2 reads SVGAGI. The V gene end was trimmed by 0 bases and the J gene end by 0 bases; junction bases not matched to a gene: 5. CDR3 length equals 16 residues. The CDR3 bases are TGTGCCAGCAGTTACTCGAGGACAGGACGCTCCTACGAGCAGTACTTC. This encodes CASSYSRTGRSYEQYF.

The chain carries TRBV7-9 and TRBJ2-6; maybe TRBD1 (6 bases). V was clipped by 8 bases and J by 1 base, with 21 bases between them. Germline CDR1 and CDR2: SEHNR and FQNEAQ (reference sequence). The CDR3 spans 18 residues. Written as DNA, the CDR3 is TGTGCCAGCGGCTCCGGGACACTGGCACTGTCTGGGGCCAACGTCCTGACTTTC. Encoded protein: CASGSGTLALSGANVLTF.

The CDR3 DNA follows: TGTGCCACCAGCAGACCGCCGACTAGCGGGAGTAGCAATGAGCAGTTCTTC. Translation gives CATSRPPTSGSSNEQFF. The rearrangement uses TRBV15 and TRBJ2-1; TRBD2 aligns across 12 bases. CDR3 length: 17 amino acids. V shed 2 bases and J 6 bases; nucleotides not matched to a gene: 8. Germline V lookup: CDR1 LNHNV, CDR2 YYDKDF (reference sequence).

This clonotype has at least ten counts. CDR3 sequence reads: CASSLSTYEQYF. CDR3 DNA: TGTGCCAGCAGCCTGTCCACCTACGAGCAGTACTTC. The chain has TRBV7-2 and TRBJ2-7, with D uncertain. Trimming left V 5 bases short and J 2 bases short, with 7 bases between. Per germline, CDR1 SGHTA and CDR2 FQGNSA. The CDR3 spans 12 residues.

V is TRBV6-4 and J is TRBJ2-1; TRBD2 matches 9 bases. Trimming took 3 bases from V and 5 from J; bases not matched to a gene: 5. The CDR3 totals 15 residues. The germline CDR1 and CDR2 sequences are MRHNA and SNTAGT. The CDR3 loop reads CASSEVASGNNEQFF. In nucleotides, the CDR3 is TGTGCCAGCAGTGAGGTGGCTAGCGGGAACAATGAGCAGTTCTTC.

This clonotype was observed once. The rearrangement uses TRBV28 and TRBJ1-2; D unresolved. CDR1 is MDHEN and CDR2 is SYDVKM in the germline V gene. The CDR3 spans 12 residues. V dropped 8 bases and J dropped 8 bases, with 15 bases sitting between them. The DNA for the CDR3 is TGTGCCAGCGCGCCAAGTATTAGAGGCTACACCTTC. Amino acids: CASAPSIRGYTF.

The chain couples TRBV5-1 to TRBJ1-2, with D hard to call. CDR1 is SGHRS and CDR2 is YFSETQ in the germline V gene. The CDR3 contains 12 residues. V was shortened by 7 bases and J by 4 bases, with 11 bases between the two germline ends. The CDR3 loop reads CASQDGSYGYTF. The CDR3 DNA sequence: TGCGCCAGCCAAGACGGCTCCTATGGCTACACCTTC.

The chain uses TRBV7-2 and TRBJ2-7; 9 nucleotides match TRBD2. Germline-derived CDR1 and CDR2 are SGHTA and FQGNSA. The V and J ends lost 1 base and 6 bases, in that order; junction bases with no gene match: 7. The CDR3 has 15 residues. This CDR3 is CASSLGRTSACEQYF. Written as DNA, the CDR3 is TGTGCCAGCAGCTTAGGTAGGACTAGCGCCTGCGAGCAGTACTTC.

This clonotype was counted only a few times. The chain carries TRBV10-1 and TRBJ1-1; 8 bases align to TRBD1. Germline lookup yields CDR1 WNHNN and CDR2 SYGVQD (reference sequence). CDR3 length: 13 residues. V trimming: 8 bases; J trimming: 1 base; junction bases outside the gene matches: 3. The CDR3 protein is CASPDRANTEAFF. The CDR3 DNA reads TGCGCCAGCCCGGACAGGGCGAACACTGAAGCTTTCTTT.

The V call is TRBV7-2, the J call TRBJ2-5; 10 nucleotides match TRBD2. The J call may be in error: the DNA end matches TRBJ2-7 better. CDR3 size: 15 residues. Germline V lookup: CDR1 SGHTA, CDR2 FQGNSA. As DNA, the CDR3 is TGTGCCAGCAGCTCATTTAGCGGGAGGACTTACGAGCAGTACTTC. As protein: CASSSFSGRTYEQYF.

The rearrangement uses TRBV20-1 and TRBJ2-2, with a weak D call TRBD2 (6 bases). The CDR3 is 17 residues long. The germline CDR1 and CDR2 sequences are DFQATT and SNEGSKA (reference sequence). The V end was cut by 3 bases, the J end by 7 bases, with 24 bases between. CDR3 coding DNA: TGCAGTGCTAGGGATCCGGAAGGCCCTAGCGTAGTCGGGGAGCTGTTTTTT. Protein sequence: CSARDPEGPSVVGELFF.

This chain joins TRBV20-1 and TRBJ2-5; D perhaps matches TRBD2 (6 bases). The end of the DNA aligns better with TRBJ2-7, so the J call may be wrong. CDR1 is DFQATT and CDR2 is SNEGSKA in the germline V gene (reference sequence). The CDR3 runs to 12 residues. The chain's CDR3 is CSASLGGDEQYF. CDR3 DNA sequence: TGCAGTGCTAGCCTGGGCGGGGACGAGCAGTACTTC.

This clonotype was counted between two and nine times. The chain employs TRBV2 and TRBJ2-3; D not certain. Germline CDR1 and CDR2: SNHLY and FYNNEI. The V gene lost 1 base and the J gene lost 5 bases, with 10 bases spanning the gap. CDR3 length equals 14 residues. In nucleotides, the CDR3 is TGTGCCAGCAGTGAAGGGCACCTGGGAGATACGCAGTATTTT. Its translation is CASSEGHLGDTQYF.

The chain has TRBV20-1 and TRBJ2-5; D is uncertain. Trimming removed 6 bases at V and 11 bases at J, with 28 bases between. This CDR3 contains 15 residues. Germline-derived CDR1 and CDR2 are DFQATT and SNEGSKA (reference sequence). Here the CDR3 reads CSAWRLSGSANEQYF. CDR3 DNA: TGCAGTGCCTGGCGACTCTCCGGCTCGGCCAATGAGCAGTACTTC.

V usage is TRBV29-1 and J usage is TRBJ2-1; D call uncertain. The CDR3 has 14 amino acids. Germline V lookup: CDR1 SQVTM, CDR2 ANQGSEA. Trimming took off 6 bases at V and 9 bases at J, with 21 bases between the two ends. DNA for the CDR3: TGCAGCGTCCTCCCCGACCGCAGTTTCGGTGAGCAGTTCTTC. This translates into CSVLPDRSFGEQFF.

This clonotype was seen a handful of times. CDR3 protein: CASGLNYEQYF. The CDR3 nucleotides are TGTGCCAGCGGACTTAACTACGAGCAGTACTTC. The rearrangement joins TRBV25-1 to TRBJ2-7, with D perhaps matching TRBD2 (5 bases). The V and J ends lost 8 bases and 3 bases respectively, with 8 bases between them. This CDR3 is built from 11 residues. Germline-derived CDR1 and CDR2 are MGHDK and SYGVNS.

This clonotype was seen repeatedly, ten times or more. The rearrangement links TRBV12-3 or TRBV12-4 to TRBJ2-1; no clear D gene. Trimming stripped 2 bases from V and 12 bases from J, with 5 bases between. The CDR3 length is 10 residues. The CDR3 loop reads CASSLLTQFF. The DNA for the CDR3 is TGTGCCAGCAGTTTATTGACGCAGTTCTTC.

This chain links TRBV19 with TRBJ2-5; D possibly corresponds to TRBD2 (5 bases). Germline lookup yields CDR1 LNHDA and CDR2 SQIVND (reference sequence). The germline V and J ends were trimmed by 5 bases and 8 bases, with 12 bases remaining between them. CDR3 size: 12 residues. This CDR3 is CASSLRTGTQYF. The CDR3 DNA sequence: TGTGCCAGTAGTCTCCGGACTGGAACCCAGTACTTC.

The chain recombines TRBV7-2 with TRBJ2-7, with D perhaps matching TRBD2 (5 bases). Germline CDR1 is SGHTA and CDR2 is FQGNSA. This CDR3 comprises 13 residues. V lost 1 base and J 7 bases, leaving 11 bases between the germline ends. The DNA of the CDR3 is TGTGCCAGCAGCTTAGACCGCGGGCGGGAGCAGTACTTC. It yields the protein CASSLDRGREQYF.

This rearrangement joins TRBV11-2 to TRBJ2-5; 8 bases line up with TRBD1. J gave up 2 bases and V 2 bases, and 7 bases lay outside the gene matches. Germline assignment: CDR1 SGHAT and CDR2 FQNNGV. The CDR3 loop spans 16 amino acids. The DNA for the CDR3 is TGTGCCAGCAGCTTACACGGACAGGGACCTCAAGAGACCCAGTACTTC. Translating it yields CASSLHGQGPQETQYF.

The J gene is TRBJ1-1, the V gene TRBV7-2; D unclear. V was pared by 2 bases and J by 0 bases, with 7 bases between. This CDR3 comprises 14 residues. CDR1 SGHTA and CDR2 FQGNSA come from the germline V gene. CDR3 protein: CASSLLGMNTEAFF. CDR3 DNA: TGTGCCAGCAGCTTATTGGGGATGAACACTGAAGCTTTCTTT.

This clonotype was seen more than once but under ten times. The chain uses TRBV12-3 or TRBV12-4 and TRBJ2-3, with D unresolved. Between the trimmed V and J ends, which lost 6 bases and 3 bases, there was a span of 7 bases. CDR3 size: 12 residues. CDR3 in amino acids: CASRDETDTQYF. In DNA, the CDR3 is TGTGCCAGCAGGGACGAAACAGATACGCAGTATTTT.

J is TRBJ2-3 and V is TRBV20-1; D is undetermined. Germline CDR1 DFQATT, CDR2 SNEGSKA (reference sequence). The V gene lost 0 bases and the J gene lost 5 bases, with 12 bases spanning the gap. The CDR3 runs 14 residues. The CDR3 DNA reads TGCAGTGCTAGAGATTTCCAGCACTTAGATACGCAGTATTTT. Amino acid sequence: CSARDFQHLDTQYF.